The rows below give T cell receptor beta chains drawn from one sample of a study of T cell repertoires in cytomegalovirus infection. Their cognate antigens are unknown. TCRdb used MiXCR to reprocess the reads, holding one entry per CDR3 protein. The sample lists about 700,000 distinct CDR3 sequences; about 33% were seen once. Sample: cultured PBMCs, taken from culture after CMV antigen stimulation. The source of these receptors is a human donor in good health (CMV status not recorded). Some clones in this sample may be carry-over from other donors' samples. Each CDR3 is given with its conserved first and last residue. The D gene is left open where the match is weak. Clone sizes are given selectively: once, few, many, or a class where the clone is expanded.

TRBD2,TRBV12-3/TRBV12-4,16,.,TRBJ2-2,CASSIRLAGRTGELFF,TGTGCCAGCAGTATACGACTAGCGGGCAGAACCGGGGAGCTGTTTTTT
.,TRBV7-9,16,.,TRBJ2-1,CASSSEGGWLYNEQFF,TGTGCCAGCAGCTCGGAAGGAGGGTGGCTGTACAATGAGCAGTTCTTC
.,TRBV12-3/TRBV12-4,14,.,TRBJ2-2,CATTIRGTVGELFF,TGTGCCACCACAATACGGGGGACCGTCGGGGAGCTGTTTTTT
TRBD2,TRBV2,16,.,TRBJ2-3,CASSPLAGGYTDTQYF,TGTGCCAGCAGTCCACTAGCGGGGGGCTACACAGATACGCAGTATTTT
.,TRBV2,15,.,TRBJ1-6,CASATGLSYNSPLHF,TGTGCCAGCGCAACGGGACTCTCCTATAATTCACCCCTCCACTTT
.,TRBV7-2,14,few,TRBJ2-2,CASSAVTWAGELFF,TGTGCCAGCAGCGCAGTTACGTGGGCCGGGGAGCTGTTTTTT
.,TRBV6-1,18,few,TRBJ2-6,CASKGHMGRLSGANVLTF,TGTGCCAGCAAGGGTCACATGGGACGCCTTTCTGGGGCCAACGTCCTGACTTTC
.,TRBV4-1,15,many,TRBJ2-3,CASSQVGTGTDTQYF,TGCGCCAGCAGCCAAGTCGGCACGGGCACAGATACGCAGTATTTT
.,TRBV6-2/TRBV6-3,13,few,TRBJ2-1,CASMGSSYNEQFF,TGTGCCAGCATGGGGAGCTCCTACAATGAGCAGTTCTTC
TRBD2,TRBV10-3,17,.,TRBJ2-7,CAISEPFGLAGAYEQYF,TGTGCCATCAGTGAGCCTTTCGGACTAGCGGGAGCCTACGAGCAGTACTTC
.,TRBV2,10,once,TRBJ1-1,CASARPEAFF,TGTGCCAGCGCCCGCCCTGAAGCTTTCTTT
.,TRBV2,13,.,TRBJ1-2,CASSEGTAYGYTF,TGTGCCAGCAGTGAAGGGACAGCTTATGGCTACACCTTC
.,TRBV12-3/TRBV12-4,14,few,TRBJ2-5,CASTYTGREETQYF,TGTGCCAGCACCTACACGGGCCGGGAGGAGACCCAGTACTTC
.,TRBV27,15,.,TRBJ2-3,CASRFAPRMADTQYF,TGTGCCTCCCGTTTTGCTCCCCGAATGGCAGATACGCAGTATTTT
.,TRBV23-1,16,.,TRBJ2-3,CASTRSGQLNTDTQYF,TGCGCCAGCACCCGCTCCGGGCAGCTAAACACAGATACGCAGTATTTT
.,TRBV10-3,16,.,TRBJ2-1,CAISESPPSSYNEQFF,TGTGCCATCAGTGAGTCGCCACCGAGCTCCTACAATGAGCAGTTCTTC
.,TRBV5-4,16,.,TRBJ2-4,CASSLGGGIAKNIQYF,TGTGCCAGCAGCTTGGGGGGCGGAATAGCCAAAAACATTCAGTACTTC
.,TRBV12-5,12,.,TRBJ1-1,CASAFGSTEAFF,TGTGCTAGTGCCTTCGGCAGCACTGAAGCTTTCTTT
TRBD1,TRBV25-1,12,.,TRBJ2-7,CASKDRPGEQYF,TGTGCCAGCAAGGACAGGCCGGGTGAGCAGTACTTC
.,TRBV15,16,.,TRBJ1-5,CATSRTTEGSFQPQHF,TGTGCCACCAGCAGAACGACGGAGGGTTCCTTTCAGCCCCAGCATTTT
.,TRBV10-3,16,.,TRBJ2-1,CAISESLQVSYNEQFF,TGTGCCATCAGTGAGTCACTACAGGTCTCCTACAATGAGCAGTTCTTC
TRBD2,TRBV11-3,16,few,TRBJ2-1,CASSPHPSGGSNEQFF,TGTGCCAGCAGCCCCCACCCTAGCGGGGGGTCGAATGAGCAGTTCTTC
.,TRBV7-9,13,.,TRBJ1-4,CVSSRTENEKLFF,TGTGTCAGCAGCCGGACAGAGAATGAAAAACTGTTTTTT
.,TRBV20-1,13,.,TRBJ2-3,CSAQTLYTDTQYF,TGCAGTGCCCAGACCCTCTACACAGATACGCAGTATTTT
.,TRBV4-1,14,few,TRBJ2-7,CASSQELASDEQYF,TGCGCCAGCAGCCAAGAACTAGCAAGCGACGAGCAGTACTTC
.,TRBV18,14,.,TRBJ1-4,CASSTALRGEKLFF,TGTGCCAGCTCGACGGCACTGCGCGGTGAAAAACTGTTTTTT
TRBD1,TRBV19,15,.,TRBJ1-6,CASSIRDRGDSPLHF,TGTGCCAGTAGTATCCGGGACAGGGGTGATTCACCCCTCCACTTT
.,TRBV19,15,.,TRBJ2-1,CASTDQGGAHNEQFF,TGTGCCAGTACCGATCAGGGGGGGGCTCACAATGAGCAGTTCTTC
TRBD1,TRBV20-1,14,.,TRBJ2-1,CSAGRQGTYNEQFF,TGCAGTGCTGGTAGACAGGGCACCTACAATGAGCAGTTCTTC
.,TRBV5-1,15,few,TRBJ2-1,CASIGDLLGADEQFF,TGCGCCAGCATCGGGGACCTTCTGGGGGCGGATGAGCAGTTCTTC
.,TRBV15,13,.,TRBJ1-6,CATAEAPNSPLHF,TGTGCCACCGCGGAGGCCCCTAATTCACCCCTCCACTTT
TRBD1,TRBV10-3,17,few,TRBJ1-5,CAISESRGTEVNQPQHF,TGTGCCATCAGTGAGTCGAGGGGGACAGAGGTAAATCAGCCCCAGCATTTT
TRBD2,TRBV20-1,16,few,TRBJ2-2,CSARDRTSGNTGELFF,TGCAGTGCTAGAGATCGGACTAGCGGGAACACCGGGGAGCTGTTTTTT
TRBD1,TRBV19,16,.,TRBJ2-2,CASSSQGEILPGELFF,TGTGCCAGTAGTAGCCAGGGGGAGATTCTGCCCGGGGAGCTGTTTTTT
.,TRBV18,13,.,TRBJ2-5,CASSPPVVETQYF,TGTGCCAGCTCACCGCCGGTGGTGGAGACCCAGTACTTC
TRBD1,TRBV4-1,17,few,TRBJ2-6,CASSQGQGISGANVLTF,TGCGCCAGCAGCCAGGGACAGGGGATCTCTGGGGCCAACGTCCTGACTTTC
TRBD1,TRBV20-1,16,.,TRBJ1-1,CSARSEGQGAFTEAFF,TGCAGTGCTAGATCCGAAGGACAGGGGGCATTCACTGAAGCTTTCTTT
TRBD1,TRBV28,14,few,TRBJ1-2,CASRGQGTFYGYTF,TGTGCCAGCAGGGGACAGGGGACCTTCTATGGCTACACCTTC
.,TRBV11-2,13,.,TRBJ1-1,CASSLAFRGEAFF,TGTGCCAGCAGCTTAGCTTTTAGGGGTGAAGCTTTCTTT
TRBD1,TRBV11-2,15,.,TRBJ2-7,CASSGRGQVSAEQYF,TGTGCCAGCAGCGGGCGGGGACAGGTCTCCGCCGAGCAGTACTTC
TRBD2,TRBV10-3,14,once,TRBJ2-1,CAISRGLAGNEQFF,TGTGCCATCAGCCGGGGACTAGCGGGTAATGAGCAGTTCTTC
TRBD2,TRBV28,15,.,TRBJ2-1,CASSLAGGPHNEQFF,TGTGCCAGCAGTCTAGCGGGGGGGCCCCACAATGAGCAGTTCTTC
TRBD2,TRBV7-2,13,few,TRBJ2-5,CASSLASSGGTYF,TGTGCCAGCAGCTTAGCGTCTAGCGGGGGAACGTACTTC
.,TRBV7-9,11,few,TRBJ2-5,CASIGRETQYF,TGTGCCAGCATCGGCCGGGAGACCCAGTACTTC
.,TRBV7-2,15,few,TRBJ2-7,CASCNEGGTIYEQYF,TGTGCCAGCTGCAACGAGGGGGGCACAATCTACGAGCAGTACTTC
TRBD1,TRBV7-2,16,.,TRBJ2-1,CASSLVGGTGYNEQFF,TGTGCCAGCAGCTTAGTAGGAGGGACAGGGTACAATGAGCAGTTCTTC
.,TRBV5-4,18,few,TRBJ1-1,CASSQGQPRILGNTEAFF,TGTGCCAGCAGCCAAGGACAGCCTAGAATCTTGGGGAACACTGAAGCTTTCTTT
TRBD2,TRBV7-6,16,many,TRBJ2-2,CASSLQSGGLTGELFF,TGTGCCAGCAGCCTCCAGAGCGGGGGCCTAACCGGGGAGCTGTTTTTT
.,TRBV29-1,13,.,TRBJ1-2,CSVESKGDYGYTF,TGCAGCGTTGAAAGTAAGGGAGACTATGGCTACACCTTC
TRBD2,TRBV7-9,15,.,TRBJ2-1,CASGGTSGQYNEQFF,TGTGCCAGCGGCGGTACTAGCGGCCAGTACAATGAGCAGTTCTTC
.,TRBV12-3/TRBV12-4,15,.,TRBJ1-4,CASSLAGLWGEKLFF,TGTGCCAGCAGTCTCGCCGGGCTCTGGGGTGAAAAACTGTTTTTT